This entry lists 2 T cell receptor beta chains sequenced from one sample in a study of response to subunit inactivated influenza vaccine. MiXCR, run by TCRdb on the RT-PCR reads, gives a single entry per CDR3 protein. The table records some 600,000 distinct CDR3 sequences, approximately 15% of them present only once. The source material was PBMCs from blood, sampled 14 to 15 days before vaccination. The receptors stem from a man over 45 who received an inactivated influenza vaccine.

V and J are TRBV11-2 and TRBJ1-2, with a tentative D call TRBD1 (5 bases). Germline assignment: CDR1 SGHAT and CDR2 FQNNGV. V shed 1 base and J shed 3 bases, with 9 bases lying between them. CDR3 length: 14 residues. Written as DNA, the CDR3 is TGTGCCAGCAGCTTAGGGGCAGGGCACTATGGCTACACCTTC. Amino acid sequence: CASSLGAGHYGYTF.

This clonotype was seen only a few times. The chain links TRBV20-1 to TRBJ1-1; no clear D. CDR1 is DFQATT, CDR2 SNEGSKA, per germline (reference sequence). The CDR3 contains 17 residues. V lost 3 bases, J lost 2 bases, and 22 bases lay in between. CDR3 in amino acids: CSARAYEKVAINTEAFF. In nucleotides, the CDR3 is TGCAGTGCTAGGGCCTACGAGAAGGTGGCAATTAACACTGAAGCTTTCTTT.